The clone carrying this T cell receptor (beta chain) was seen many times. Germline assignment: CDR1 SGHVS and CDR2 FNYEAQ. The CDR3 is 15 amino acids. V was pared by 2 bases and J by 4 bases, with 11 bases between. The data were taken from a study of T cells in Graves' hyperthyroidism and ophthalmopathy. The source material, RNA transcripts, was used to amplify TCR beta CDR3 regions. HTBI primers were the set used in a first-round RT-PCR of the TCR CDR3. MiXCR, applied by TCRdb to the multiplex PCR reads, yields one record per CDR3 protein. The data contain 40,000 or so distinct CDR3 sequences, 40% to 55% of them singletons.

This chain connects TRBV7-6 to TRBJ1-4; D uncertain. The receptor was derived from a woman aged 45-65 years with Graves' hyperthyroidism that later progressed to Graves' ophthalmopathy. Sequenced input: blood. CDR3 bases: TGTGCCAGCAGCTTAAGTGAACAGAATAATGAAAAACTGTTTTTT. Protein sequence: CASSLSEQNNEKLFF. The whole variable domain, filled in from reference TRBV7-6 and TRBJ1-4, reads GAGVSQSPRYKVTKRGQDVALRCDPISGHVSLYWYRQALGQGPEFLTYFNYEAQQDKSGLPNDRFSAERPEGSISTLTIQRTEQRDSAMYRCASSLSEQNNEKLFFGSGTQLSVL.